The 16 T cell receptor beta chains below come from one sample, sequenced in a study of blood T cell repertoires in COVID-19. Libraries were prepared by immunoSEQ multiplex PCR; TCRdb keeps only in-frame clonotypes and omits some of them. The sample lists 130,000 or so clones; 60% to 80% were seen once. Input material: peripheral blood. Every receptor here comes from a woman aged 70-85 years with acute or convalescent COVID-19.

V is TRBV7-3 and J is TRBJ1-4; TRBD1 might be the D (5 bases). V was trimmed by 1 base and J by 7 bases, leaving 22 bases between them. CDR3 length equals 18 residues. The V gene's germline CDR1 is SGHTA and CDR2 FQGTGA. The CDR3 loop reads CASSLSPEVLGRGEKLFF. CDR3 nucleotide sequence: TGTGCCAGCAGCTTAAGTCCGGAGGTTTTGGGGAGGGGTGAAAAACTGTTTTTT.

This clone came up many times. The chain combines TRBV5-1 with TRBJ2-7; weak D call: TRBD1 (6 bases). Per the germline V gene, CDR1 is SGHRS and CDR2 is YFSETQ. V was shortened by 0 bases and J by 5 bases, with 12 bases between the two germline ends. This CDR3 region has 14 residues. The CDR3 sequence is CASSLGLQGDEQYF. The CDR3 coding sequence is TGCGCCAGCAGCTTGGGCTTACAGGGTGACGAGCAGTACTTC.

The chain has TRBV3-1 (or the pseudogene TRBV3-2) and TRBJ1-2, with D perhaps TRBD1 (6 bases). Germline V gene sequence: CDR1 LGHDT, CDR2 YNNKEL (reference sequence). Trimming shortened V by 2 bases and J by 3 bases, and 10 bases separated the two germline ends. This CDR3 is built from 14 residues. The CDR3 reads CASSQLRGDYGYTF. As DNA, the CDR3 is TGTGCCAGCAGCCAACTCAGGGGAGACTATGGCTACACCTTC.

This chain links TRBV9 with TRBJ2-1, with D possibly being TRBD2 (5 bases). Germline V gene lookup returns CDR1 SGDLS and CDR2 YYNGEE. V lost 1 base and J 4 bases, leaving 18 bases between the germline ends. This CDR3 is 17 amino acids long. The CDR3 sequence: CASSVSPGIGGYNEQFF. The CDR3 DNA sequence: TGTGCCAGCAGCGTATCCCCGGGCATAGGCGGGTACAATGAGCAGTTCTTC.

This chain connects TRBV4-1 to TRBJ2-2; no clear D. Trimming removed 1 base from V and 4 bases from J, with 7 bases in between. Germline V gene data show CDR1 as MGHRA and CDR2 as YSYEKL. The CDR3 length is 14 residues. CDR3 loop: CASSQVPTTGELFF. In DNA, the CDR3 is TGCGCCAGCAGCCAAGTTCCTACCACCGGGGAGCTGTTTTTT.

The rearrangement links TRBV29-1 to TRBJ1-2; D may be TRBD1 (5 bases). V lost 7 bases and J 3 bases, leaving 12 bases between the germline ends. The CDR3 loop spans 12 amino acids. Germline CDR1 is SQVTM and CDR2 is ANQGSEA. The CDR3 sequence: CSARGMDYGYTF. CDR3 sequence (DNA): TGCAGCGCACGGGGGATGGACTATGGCTACACCTTC.

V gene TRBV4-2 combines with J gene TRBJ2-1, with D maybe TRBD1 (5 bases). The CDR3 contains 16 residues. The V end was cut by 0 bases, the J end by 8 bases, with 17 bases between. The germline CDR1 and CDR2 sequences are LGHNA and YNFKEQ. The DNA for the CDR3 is TGTGCCAGCAGCCAAGAAGGGGCTCCCCGGGTGGATGAGCAGTTCTTC. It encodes CASSQEGAPRVDEQFF.

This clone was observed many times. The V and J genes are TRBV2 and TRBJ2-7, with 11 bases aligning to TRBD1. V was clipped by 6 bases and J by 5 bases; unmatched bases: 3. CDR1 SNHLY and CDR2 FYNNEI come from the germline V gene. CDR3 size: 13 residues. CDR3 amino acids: CASRDRGRNEQYF. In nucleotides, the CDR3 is TGTGCCAGCAGGGACAGGGGGCGCAACGAGCAGTACTTC.

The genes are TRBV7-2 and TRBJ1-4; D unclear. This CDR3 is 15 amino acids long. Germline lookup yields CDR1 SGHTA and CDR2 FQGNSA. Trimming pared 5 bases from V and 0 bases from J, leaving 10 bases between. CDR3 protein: CASSQRGSTNEKLFF. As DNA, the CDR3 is TGTGCCAGCAGCCAGCGAGGGTCAACTAATGAAAAACTGTTTTTT.

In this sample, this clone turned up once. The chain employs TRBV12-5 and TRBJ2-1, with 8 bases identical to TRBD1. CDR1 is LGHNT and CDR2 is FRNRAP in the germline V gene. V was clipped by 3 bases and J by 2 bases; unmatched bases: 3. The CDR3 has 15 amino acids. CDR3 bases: TGTGCTAGTGGTTTAGGGACAGGACCCTACAATGAGCAGTTCTTC. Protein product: CASGLGTGPYNEQFF.

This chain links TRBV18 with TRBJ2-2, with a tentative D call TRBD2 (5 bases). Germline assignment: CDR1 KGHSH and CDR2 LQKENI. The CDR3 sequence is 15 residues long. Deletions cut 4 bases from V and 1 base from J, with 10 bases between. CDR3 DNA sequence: TGTGCCAGCTCACTAAGGGCGGGGAACACCGGGGAGCTGTTTTTT. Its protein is CASSLRAGNTGELFF.

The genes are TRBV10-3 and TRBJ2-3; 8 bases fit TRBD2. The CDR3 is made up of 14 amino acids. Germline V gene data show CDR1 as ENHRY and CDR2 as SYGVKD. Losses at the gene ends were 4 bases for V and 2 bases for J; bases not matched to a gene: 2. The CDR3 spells CAISATSDTDTQYF. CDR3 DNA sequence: TGTGCCATCAGTGCGACTAGCGACACAGATACGCAGTATTTT.

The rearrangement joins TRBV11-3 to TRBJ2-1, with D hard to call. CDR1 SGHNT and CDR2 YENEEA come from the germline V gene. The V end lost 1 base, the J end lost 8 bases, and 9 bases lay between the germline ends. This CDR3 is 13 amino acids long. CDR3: CASSLGSPDEQFF. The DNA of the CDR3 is TGTGCCAGCAGCTTAGGGTCCCCAGATGAGCAGTTCTTC.

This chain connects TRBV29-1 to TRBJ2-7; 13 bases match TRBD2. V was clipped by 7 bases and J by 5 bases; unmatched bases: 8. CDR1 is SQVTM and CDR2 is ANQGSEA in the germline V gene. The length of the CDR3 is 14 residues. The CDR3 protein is CSGSTSGRAHEQYF. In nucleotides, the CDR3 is TGCAGCGGTTCCACTAGCGGGAGGGCCCACGAGCAGTACTTC.

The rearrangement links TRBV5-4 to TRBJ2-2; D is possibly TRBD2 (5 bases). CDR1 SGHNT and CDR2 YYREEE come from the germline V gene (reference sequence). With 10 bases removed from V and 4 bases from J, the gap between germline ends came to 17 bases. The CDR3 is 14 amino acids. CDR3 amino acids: CALRNSEVTGELFF. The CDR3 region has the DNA TGTGCCTTACGAAATAGCGAGGTCACCGGGGAGCTGTTTTTT.

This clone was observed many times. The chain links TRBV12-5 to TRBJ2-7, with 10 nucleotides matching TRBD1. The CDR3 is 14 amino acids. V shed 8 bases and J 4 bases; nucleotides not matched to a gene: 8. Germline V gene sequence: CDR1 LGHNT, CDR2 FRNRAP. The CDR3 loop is CASMSGTGVYEQYF. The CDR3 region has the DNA TGTGCTAGTATGTCCGGGACAGGGGTTTACGAGCAGTACTTC.